These 13 T cell receptor beta chains were all obtained from the same sample, sequenced in a study of blood T cell repertoires in COVID-19. Assay used: immunoSEQ multiplex PCR; TCRdb lists only in-frame clones, some missing. Of roughly 330,000 clones listed, approximately 82% were seen once; the top ten hold 1.2%. The sample taken for sequencing was peripheral blood. The receptors here all came from a woman in her forties or fifties with acute or convalescent COVID-19.

Written as DNA, the CDR3 is TGTGCCAGCACCCGGGGAGGGGATTCACCCCTCCACTTT. Its translation: CASTRGGDSPLHF. The chain combines TRBV7-9 with TRBJ1-6; D may be TRBD1 (5 bases). The CDR3 loop spans 13 amino acids. Germline values: CDR1 SEHNR, CDR2 FQNEAQ (reference sequence). The V end was cut by 7 bases, the J end by 8 bases, with 12 bases between.

The rearrangement joins TRBV11-2 to TRBJ2-7; weak D call: TRBD2 (6 bases). This CDR3 is built from 13 residues. The germline V gene has CDR1 SGHAT and CDR2 FQNNGV. Between the trimmed V and J ends, which lost 3 bases and 4 bases, there was a span of 10 bases. CDR3 protein: CASSFGTPYEQYF. Here the CDR3 DNA reads TGTGCCAGCAGCTTCGGGACTCCGTACGAGCAGTACTTC.

This chain uses TRBV2 with TRBJ1-6; tentatively, D is TRBD1 (5 bases). The CDR3 covers 15 residues. Per germline, CDR1 SNHLY and CDR2 FYNNEI. The ends were cut back, 6 bases at V and 8 bases at J, with 17 bases in the middle. CDR3 bases: TGTGCCAGCAGCTCCGGACCATCACAGGATTCACCCCTCCACTTT. Its translation is CASSSGPSQDSPLHF.

This chain uses TRBV6-5 with TRBJ1-5; TRBD1 aligns across 7 bases. Germline V gene data show CDR1 as MNHEY and CDR2 as SVGAGI. This CDR3 is built from 13 residues. Trimming at V came to 6 bases and at J to 6 bases, leaving 5 bases not matched to a gene. The CDR3 DNA is TGTGCCAGCAGACCAGACAGGGCTCAGCCCCAGCATTTT. Its translation: CASRPDRAQPQHF.

This clone was seen a single time. This rearrangement joins TRBV9 to TRBJ1-6; perhaps TRBD1 as D (5 bases). This CDR3 comprises 14 residues. The ends were cut back, 2 bases at V and 10 bases at J, with 13 bases in the middle. The germline V gene encodes CDR1 SGDLS and CDR2 YYNGEE. CDR3 loop: CASSVTDTLSPLHF. The CDR3 bases are TGTGCCAGCAGCGTTACGGACACACTATCACCCCTCCACTTT. The full variable domain, with the rest looked up from reference TRBV9 and TRBJ1-6, is DSGVTQTPKHLITATGQRVTLRCSPRSGDLSVYWYQQSLDQGLQFLIQYYNGEERAKGNILERFSAQQFPDLHSELNLSSLELGDSALYFCASSVTDTLSPLHFGNGTRLTVT.

The chain links TRBV30 to TRBJ1-2; 10 bases match TRBD1. The trim removed 4 bases at V and 6 bases at J, leaving 11 bases unmatched. The CDR3 consists of 15 residues. The germline CDR1 and CDR2 sequences are GTSNPN and SVGIG (reference sequence). The CDR3 reads CAWILRDRGWDGYTF. As DNA, the CDR3 is TGTGCCTGGATTCTCCGGGACAGGGGATGGGATGGCTACACCTTC.

This chain joins TRBV27 and TRBJ1-1; D is unresolved. The V end was cut by 6 bases, the J end by 5 bases, with 16 bases between. Germline V gene sequence: CDR1 MNHEY, CDR2 SMNVEV (reference sequence). The CDR3 spans 14 residues. The DNA for the CDR3 is TGTGCCAGCAGCCCCGGGTTATTAAGGACTGAAGCTTTCTTT. Its protein product is CASSPGLLRTEAFF.

On this clone itself: This sample includes further DNA sequences coding for the same CDR3. V gene TRBV7-2 combines with J gene TRBJ1-2, with 9 bases matching TRBD1. Germline V gene sequence: CDR1 SGHTA, CDR2 FQGNSA. The J segment lost 8 bases and the V segment lost 5 bases, leaving 6 bases of the junction unmatched. This CDR3 contains 13 residues. CDR3 amino acids: CASSPDRGGGYTF. The CDR3, as DNA: TGTGCCAGCAGCCCCGACAGGGGGGGAGGCTACACCTTC.

This clone was observed a few times. The chain recombines TRBV7-9 with TRBJ1-4; 7 bases are a match to TRBD1. Unmatched junction bases numbered 7, after V lost 0 bases and J lost 3 bases. The CDR3 sequence is 17 residues long. Germline CDR1 reads SEHNR; CDR2 reads FQNEAQ (reference sequence). The CDR3 spells CASSLAGGAGANEKLFF. In nucleotides, the CDR3 is TGTGCCAGCAGCTTAGCAGGGGGCGCAGGAGCTAATGAAAAACTGTTTTTT.

This chain uses TRBV7-2 with TRBJ1-3; TRBD1 agrees at 12 bases. Germline V gene data show CDR1 as SGHTA and CDR2 as FQGNSA. J was trimmed by 3 bases and V by 5 bases; bases with no gene match: 5. This CDR3 has 16 residues. This chain's CDR3 is CASSMGQGARGNTIYF. As DNA, the CDR3 is TGTGCCAGCAGCATGGGACAGGGGGCGCGTGGAAACACCATATATTTT. The full variable domain, rest sourced from reference TRBV7-2 and TRBJ1-3, is GAGVSQSPSNKVTEKGKDVELRCDPISGHTALYWYRQSLGQGLEFLIYFQGNSAPDKSGLPSDRFSAERTGGSVSTLTIQRTQQEDSAVYLCASSMGQGARGNTIYFGEGSWLTVV.

Note on this clone: Different DNA sequences within this sample yield the same CDR3. J is TRBJ1-4 and V is TRBV20-1; D remains unclear. CDR3 length: 11 amino acids. The V end lost 3 bases, the J end lost 4 bases, and 3 bases lay between the germline ends. Germline-derived CDR1 and CDR2 are DFQATT and SNEGSKA (reference sequence). The CDR3 nucleotides read TGCAGTGCTAGCTATAATGAAAAACTGTTTTTT. This translates into CSASYNEKLFF.

This rearrangement joins TRBV6-2 or TRBV6-3 to TRBJ2-5, with D uncertain. The V and J ends lost 3 bases and 9 bases respectively, with 14 bases between them. The CDR3 covers 13 residues. CDR1 is MNHEY and CDR2 is SVGEGT in the germline V gene. CDR3 residues: CASSYGSSVAQYF. CDR3 nucleotide sequence: TGTGCCAGCAGTTATGGTAGCTCGGTGGCCCAGTACTTC.

This clone was picked up a small number of times. This chain links TRBV30 with TRBJ1-3; TRBD1 agrees at 8 bases. The CDR3 runs 14 residues. The germline gives CDR1 GTSNPN, CDR2 SVGIG (reference sequence). With 0 bases clipped from V and 8 bases from J, the junction kept 6 bases outside the gene matches. DNA for the CDR3: TGTGCCTGGAGTGTGGGACAGGCCTTCGACACCATATATTTT. Its protein is CAWSVGQAFDTIYF.